This is a list of T cell receptor beta chains from one sample in a study of cytomegalovirus exposure and HLA in healthy donors. Libraries were prepared by immunoSEQ multiplex PCR; TCRdb keeps only in-frame clonotypes and omits some of them. The sample lists 55,000 to 80,000 clones, approximately 75% seen once, with roughly 5.2% in the top ten. Sequenced: PBMCs. All receptors derive from a woman aged 25 to 39 in good health and CMV-seronegative. The CDR3 runs from the conserved cysteine through the conserved F or W. Fields, in order: V gene, D gene, J gene, clone size, CDR3 DNA, CDR3 protein. A D gene is named only where the DNA matches it firmly. For some rows the clone size is stated as once, few or many, or as a class when expanded; others skip it.

>TRBV29-1|TRBD1|TRBJ1-2|once
TGCAGCGACCTCCGGACAGGGTTCGATGGCTACACCTTC
CSDLRTGFDGYTF
>TRBV6-5|TRBD2|TRBJ2-4|NA
TGTGCCAGCAGTTCCAGCGGGAGATCCGACATTCAGTACTTC
CASSSSGRSDIQYF
>TRBV28|NA|TRBJ2-7|NA
TGTGCCAGCAGTCGGGACTTTAGCTCCTACGAGCAGTACTTC
CASSRDFSSYEQYF
>TRBV19|NA|TRBJ1-2|NA
TGTGCCAGTAGCAAAGAAAAGGCGGCATACGGCTACACCTTC
CASSKEKAAYGYTF
>TRBV7-2|NA|TRBJ1-3|NA
TGTGCCAGCAGCTTAACCCCCACGGCTGGAAACACCATATATTTT
CASSLTPTAGNTIYF
>TRBV7-7|TRBD1|TRBJ2-2|NA
TGTGCTAGCAGCCACAGGGACAGCACCGGGGAGCTGTTTTTT
CASSHRDSTGELFF
>TRBV10-1|NA|TRBJ1-6|NA
TGCGCCAGCAGTGACCAAAACAGCAATTCACCCCTCCACTTT
CASSDQNSNSPLHF
>TRBV5-1|NA|TRBJ2-2|NA
TGCGCCAGCAGCTTGGAACCCTTAGGGGCCACCGGGGAGCTGTTTTTT
CASSLEPLGATGELFF
>TRBV29-1|NA|TRBJ2-5|NA
TGCAGCGTTCGGAGGGTGAAGGGGGCAGGTCCGGGCCAAGAGACCCAGTACTTC
CSVRRVKGAGPGQETQYF
>TRBV10-1|TRBD1|TRBJ2-1|few
TGCGCCAGCAGCCCTCGGGACAGGGGGCGGAATGAGCAGTTCTTC
CASSPRDRGRNEQFF
>TRBV6-6|TRBD2|TRBJ2-5|once
TGTGCCACCCGGACTAGCGGGGGTGCGCGGCAAGAGACCCAGTACTTC
CATRTSGGARQETQYF
>TRBV21-1|NA|TRBJ2-1|NA
TGTGCCAGCCGGGGAACCTACAATGAGCAGTTCTTC
CASRGTYNEQFF
>TRBV9|TRBD2|TRBJ2-7|NA
TGTGCCAGCAGCGTAGGAGGGGAGGGGTACGAGCAGTACTTC
CASSVGGEGYEQYF
>TRBV14|TRBD2|TRBJ2-1|NA
TGTGCCAGCAGCGTCCGACTAGCGGGAGCAGGGAATGAGCAGTTCTTC
CASSVRLAGAGNEQFF
>TRBV9|NA|TRBJ2-3|NA
TGTGCCAGCAGCAAGAGCGGAAGAAGCACAGATACGCAGTATTTT
CASSKSGRSTDTQYF
>TRBV30|TRBD1|TRBJ1-2|NA
TGTGCCTGGAGTATAGGTGGGACAGGGGGGTATGGCTACACCTTC
CAWSIGGTGGYGYTF
>TRBV5-1|TRBD1|TRBJ2-1|NA
TGCGCCAGCAGCTTGGAGGGACAGGGACACGATGAGCAGTTCTTC
CASSLEGQGHDEQFF
>TRBV5-8|NA|TRBJ1-2|NA
TGTGCCAGCAGCTCACACAAGTCAGGCCCTTTTTATGGCTACACCTTC
CASSSHKSGPFYGYTF
>TRBV2|TRBD1|TRBJ1-5|NA
TGTGCCAGCAGCGGGACAGGGATACAGCCCCAGCATTTT
CASSGTGIQPQHF
>TRBV5-8|NA|TRBJ2-7|NA
TGTGCCAGCAACCTTCGGACAGATATGAGCTCCTACGAGCAGTACTTC
CASNLRTDMSSYEQYF
>TRBV7-7|NA|TRBJ2-3|NA
TGTGCCAGCAGCACCGGGACTGCGAGTGATACGCAGTATTTT
CASSTGTASDTQYF
>TRBV19|NA|TRBJ1-2|NA
TGTGCCAGTAGCAAGCCGGAGGAGGGCTACACCTTC
CASSKPEEGYTF
>TRBV28|TRBD1|TRBJ2-3|NA
TGTGCCAGCAGTCACAGGGGGCTCACAGATACGCAGTATTTT
CASSHRGLTDTQYF
>TRBV29-1|TRBD2|TRBJ2-7|NA
TGCAGCGTGTGCGCGCGGGAGGGCCTGTACGAGCAGTACTTC
CSVCAREGLYEQYF
>TRBV10-2|NA|TRBJ1-3|NA
TGCGCCAGCAGGGGGGGAGGGGGGCATTTT
CASRGGGGHF
>TRBV7-2|TRBD2|TRBJ2-1|NA
TGTGCCAGCAGCTTAAGATCGGCTAGCGGGCACCATGAGCAGTTCTTC
CASSLRSASGHHEQFF
>TRBV29-1|TRBD1|TRBJ1-2|few
TGCAGCGACTTCGGGACAGCCAATGGCTACACCTTC
CSDFGTANGYTF
>TRBV11-3|NA|TRBJ2-2|NA
TGTGCCAGCAGCTCCAGAGGCCCGGGGGCCGGGGAGCTGTTTTTT
CASSSRGPGAGELFF
>TRBV5-4|NA|TRBJ2-1|NA
TGTGCCAGCAGCTTAAACACATATTACAATGAGCAGTTCTTC
CASSLNTYYNEQFF
>TRBV28|NA|TRBJ1-1|NA
TGTGCCAGCAGCATCCAGGAACAGAAGGCTTTCTTT
CASSIQEQKAFF
>TRBV7-9|NA|TRBJ1-1|once
TGTGCCAGCAGCTTAGGCTATAGCAGTGGAGCCACTGAAGCTTTCTTT
CASSLGYSSGATEAFF
>TRBV19|NA|TRBJ2-4|NA
TGTGCCAGTAGTATAGGGAGACAGACGGACATTCAGTACTTC
CASSIGRQTDIQYF
>TRBV14|TRBD1|TRBJ1-2|NA
TGTGCCAGCAGCCAAGCGGGGACAGGGAACTATGGCTACACCTTC
CASSQAGTGNYGYTF
>TRBV14|TRBD2|TRBJ2-1|NA
TGTGCCAGCAGCCAAGATTGGGGACTAGCGGGAGGGCGTGAGCAGTTCTTC
CASSQDWGLAGGREQFF
>TRBV29-1|NA|TRBJ2-7|NA
TGCAGCGCTACCACCGGGACTTCGAGCTCCTACGAGCAGTACTTC
CSATTGTSSSYEQYF
>TRBV28|NA|TRBJ1-4|once
TGTGCCAGCAATCTCGGAGGGAATGAAAAACTGTTTTTT
CASNLGGNEKLFF
>TRBV11-3|NA|TRBJ1-1|NA
TGTGCCAGCAGCCCGGGGGGAGGGACTGAAGCTTTCTTT
CASSPGGGTEAFF
>TRBV9|NA|TRBJ2-2|NA
TGTGCCAGCAGCGTAGTCGTAAACACCGGGGAGCTGTTTTTT
CASSVVVNTGELFF
>TRBV19|NA|TRBJ1-1|NA
TGTGCCAGTAGTACCCGACAGGTAGGGAACACTGAAGCTTTCTTT
CASSTRQVGNTEAFF
>TRBV5-3|TRBD2|TRBJ2-1|NA
TGTGCCAGAAGCCCCCTCCCGGGACTAGCGGATCACAATGAGCAGTTCTTC
CARSPLPGLADHNEQFF
>TRBV5-5|TRBD1|TRBJ1-3|NA
TGTGCCAGCAGCTTACCGGGACAGAGCTCTGGAAACACCATATATTTT
CASSLPGQSSGNTIYF